This T cell receptor (beta chain) was sequenced during a study of low-dose radiotherapy and immunotherapy resistance in tumors. Study-level background: Fractions of 1 Gy went to Cohort 2 every two weeks, for 13 Gy over 26 weeks. Each patient took aspirin at a dose of 300 mg by mouth once daily over the course of four cycles, with dosing beginning on cycle 1 day 1.

Time point given: before trial treatment. Every donor was treated with nivolumab, ipilimumab, aspirin, low-dose cyclophosphamide and also low-dose radiotherapy. Trimming shortened V by 1 base and J by 4 bases, and 11 bases separated the two germline ends. Per germline, CDR1 SGHKS and CDR2 YYEKEE (reference sequence). The CDR3 consists of 15 residues. First-strand cDNA used TRAV- and TRBV-specific primers, covering alpha and beta chains. Amplification, which lasted around 18 PCR cycles, used a constant-region primer and V-primer adapter to amplify TCRs. TCRdb redid the calling of the reads with MiXCR, one entry per CDR3 protein. The table records around 90,000 distinct CDR3 sequences, approximately 19% of them present only once. Ten or more counts support this clonotype.

Sequencing was performed on PBMCs, taken before treatment. The chain is built from TRBV5-5 and TRBJ1-4; D call uncertain. The origin of this receptor is a male donor with prostate cancer. CDR3 in amino acids: CASSLYRGINEKLFF. DNA of the CDR3: TGTGCCAGCAGCTTGTATCGGGGAATTAATGAAAAACTGTTTTTT.